This note documents a single T cell receptor (beta chain) sequence. The antigen this receptor binds is unknown. No base-level quality is on record; no much larger clone is a single base apart. The cohort consisted of 666 healthy bone marrow donors. Cohort members were all nominally healthy when sampled, although unrecorded immune exposures were likely present. The donor tested CMV seronegative and was one of the 352 seronegative cohort members. A peripheral blood sample was provided by each donor, and peripheral blood mononuclear cells were used for TCR beta sequencing. The Qiagen DNeasy Blood Extraction Kit was used to extract genomic DNA from the blood cell samples. The sample belongs to a study of cytomegalovirus exposure and HLA in healthy donors (dated by TCRdb to about 2017). Concerning the study at large: According to an earlier analysis of 587 of the donors, about 179 million T cells yielded 117 million unique TCR beta sequences and more than 250 Gb of sequence data. An earlier analysis of approximately 640 of the donors applied high-throughput TCR beta sequencing to assess whether each TCR beta V gene segment acted as functional or pseudogenic. To predict cytomegalovirus infection status, the study brought together high-throughput TCR immunosequencing, statistical association of individual TCRs with disease status, and machine learning. In addition to the first cohort of around 670 subjects, a separate validation cohort of approximately 110 different subjects was used. The number of typed donors differed by locus: about 620-640 for A, B, C, DRB1 and DQB1; 522 for DQA1; 606 for DPA1; and roughly 450 for DPB1. Of the 350 to 450 genotyped donors, more than 75% were placed in the genetic ancestry cluster associated with self-reported Caucasian donors. Because of strong linkage in the cohort, five DR-DQ haplotypes were treated as single units for association and clustering. To study patterns of TCR occurrence, a later analysis re-analyzed previously published TCR beta repertoires from around 700 donors and added high-resolution HLA genotyping. HLA typing included class I and class II loci at four-digit resolution. An early release that covered roughly 600 HLA-typed donors contained about 290 gigabases of sequencing data and 70 million to 100 million unique TCR sequences. Across under 500 genotyped donors of the cohort, an average of roughly 200,000 unique TCR beta nucleotide sequences per donor were sequenced, and roughly 20% of those sequences were non-productive. Rather than using new phenotypic data, the later analysis identified candidate immune exposures from TCR beta sequences and from how often those sequences occurred across donors. Using immunosequencing, the study profiled T cell repertoires from 500 to 800 subjects and related those repertoires to cytomegalovirus serostatus. Genome-wide SNP genotypes for about 65% of the 666 donors were used in a later genetic analysis, which treated that subset as a discovery cohort. The study aimed to test whether signatures of past pathogen exposure could be identified by cataloging public T cell receptors. Donor age, sex, ethnicity and CMV serostatus were collected together with the repertoire data. Every discovery cohort repertoire had been produced on one sequencing platform.

Libraries were made using the immunoSEQ multiplex PCR assay. A mixture of 60 forward primers for TCR Vbeta segments and 13 reverse primers for TCR Jbeta segments was used in the multiplex PCR. The CDR3 region of rearranged TCR beta genes was amplified from genomic DNA with a multiplex PCR assay. Amplified TCR beta libraries were sequenced as 87-base-pair reads on the Illumina HiSeq System. The paper's processing steps were these. A later analysis counted about 76 million unique TCR beta chains across the approximately 700 repertoires, and approximately 11 million of these chains were shared by at least two donors. A nearest-neighbor algorithm error-corrected the raw reads and collapsed the reads into unique sequences, merging closely related sequences to remove PCR and sequencing errors. To assign V, D and J gene segments, CDR3 sequences were aligned to IMGT reference sequences. Each retained sequence needed at least a six-nucleotide match to both a V gene segment and a J gene segment. A rearrangement was called productive if the CDR3 had no stop codons and remained in frame with V and J, and every other rearrangement was called non-productive. Following IMGT convention, CDR3 was defined as the stretch from the second conserved V-encoded cysteine up to the conserved J-encoded phenylalanine. In an earlier analysis of roughly 580 of the donors, sequences lacking an unambiguous match to a single V gene segment were excluded. An earlier analysis of a few hundred of the donors called V segments functional above 56.7% productive rearrangements and segregating when the between-donor standard deviation exceeded 5%. A statistical classification framework was built for diagnosing cytomegalovirus status from the catalog of TCR beta chain sequences. A later analysis assigned V and J genes by comparing TCR nucleotide sequences with IMGT/GENE-DB human TR gene sequences. In a later analysis, CDR3 sequences and most-parsimonious VDJ recombination scenarios were assigned using the TCRdist pipeline. In a later analysis, each TCR beta chain was defined by its CDR3 amino acid sequence together with its V-gene family, and reads lacking a unique V-gene family were excluded. As a way to deal with suspected cross-contamination and a sequencing artifact, a later analysis dropped hundreds of nucleotide sequences that were highly shared and had low generation probability. In a later analysis, a clonal expansion index for each public chain was calculated from normalized within-repertoire ranks of inferred template counts. A later analysis computed generation probabilities with a VDJ recombination model fitted to out-of-frame rearrangements, and checked the results against IGoR. In a later analysis, hypergeometric tests were used to score TCR-TCR, TCR-HLA and TCR-CMV co-occurrence, with a repertoire-size bias correction applied to TCR pairs. False discovery rates were estimated in a later analysis by permuting HLA or CMV assignments 20 times. In a later analysis, co-occurring TCRs were grouped using DBSCAN, with TCRdist sequence similarity added in when clustering inside HLA-allele-positive subsets. Co-occurrence clustering excluded repertoires with fewer than 30,000 or more than 120,000 public chains, plus five with anomalous nucleotide sharing. TCRdb carries this immuneACCESS record with in-frame sequences only. Its versions omit some clonotypes, under half of them owing to an unresolved V gene in the studies checked, with the rest unexplained. From that table come the V and J calls and clone size; the DNA was used to work out D and trimming. Present in this sample are 70,000 or so clones, 86% of which were seen just once. 1.5% to 2% of the sample comes from the top ten.

Overall results and qualifications from the work: Presence/absence analyses assumed roughly uniform sequencing depth across donors, an assumption that may not hold. In an earlier analysis of fewer than 700 of the donors, most TCR beta V segments appeared in productive rearrangements about 90% or about 30% of the time, broadly matching IMGT annotations. A later analysis associated about 17,000 TCR beta sequences with specific HLA alleles at a false discovery rate of 0.05. Across donors, most TCR sequences were observed very rarely, whereas some public TCRs were present in many individuals. A further reported finding was that TCR beta sequences accurately predicted the HLA-A and HLA-B alleles for most subjects in the first cohort. For the cohort, immune exposure information was limited to CMV serostatus. This cohort had only TCR beta chains sequenced, and the lack of alpha or paired-chain data limited which features could be detected. In vitro tests confirmed that a few of the cytomegalovirus-associated TCR beta chains recognize cytomegalovirus antigens. HLA typing was unavailable for some donors at each locus, so association tests used only the typed subset. V-gene and J-gene trimming of TCR beta chains was associated with a missense DCLRE1C variant in a later genetic analysis, and the association was replicated in an independent cohort. According to a later analysis, parvovirus B19, influenza, CMV and Epstein-Barr virus appeared linked to several top co-occurrence clusters. Compared with equally common non-associated chains, HLA-associated TCR beta chains in a later analysis were more clonally expanded and had lower generation probabilities. Strong co-occurrence of HLA alleles, especially DR and DQ, made assigning TCR associations to individual alleles difficult. Linkage disequilibrium might explain the correlated functional status among segregating V segments, but an unknown experimental factor could not be ruled out. A later analysis found that TCR association rates varied across HLA loci, with DRB1 alleles showing the most associated TCRs and HLA-C alleles the fewest. Because the 87-base-pair reads could not distinguish some IMGT-functional V segments, including TRBV6-2 and TRBV6-3, those segments were excluded. According to a later genetic analysis, donors in an Asian-associated ancestry cluster had fewer N-insertions in productive TCRs than the approximately 630-donor mean. The classifier was reported to diagnose cytomegalovirus status with high specificity and sensitivity in both the original cohort and the validation cohort. The study listed 164 TCR beta chains as associated with cytomegalovirus. A cluster of highly shared sequence variants was judged likely to be a technical artifact of the sequencing pipeline. Because counts were too low, 15 to 20 rarely observed V segments, including chromosome 9 orphons, were left out of the earlier analysis of some 600 of the donors. A later analysis found that most CMV-associated TCR beta chains appeared HLA-restricted, with HLA associations seemingly driven largely by CMV exposure. It was suggested by the authors that the approach could potentially be generalized to other disease states and immunological phenotypes.

The germline V gene gives CDR1 as MRHNA and CDR2 as SNTAGT. The CDR3 runs 14 residues from the cysteine to the phenylalanine. Only the CDR3 part of the read is kept: 42 bases, read in frame from the first base. Trimming at the junction amounts to 2 bases on V and 6 bases on J, and the germline ends lie 10 bases apart. The sequence was collected from a woman in her thirties in good health and CMV-seronegative. The V and J segments used are TRBV6-4 and TRBJ2-2, with no confident D gene call. Specimen: PBMCs. The DNA sequence reads TGTGCCAGCAGTGACCCGGGTGGTTCCGGGGAGCTGTTTTTT. The resulting protein is CASSDPGGSGELFF.